This T cell receptor beta chain was observed in a study of blood T cell repertoires in COVID-19. About the research overall: Samples came from the United States, Italy and Spain, spanning acute and convalescent COVID-19. T cells, B-cell-depleted T cells, or PBMCs provided the cDNA or gDNA that served as material.

V was shortened by 3 bases and J by 3 bases, with 12 bases between the two germline ends. Germline loops: CDR1 SGHRS, CDR2 YFSETQ. The length of the CDR3 is 15 residues. Authors' methods: Estimation of nucleated cell counts was performed using reference gene primer amplification. Here immunoSEQ multiplex PCR was the method, and the copy in TCRdb shows in-frame clones only, minus some. Clonal size and the V and J genes are those of that table, whereas D and trimming came from the DNA. The data show about 120,000 clones, with 65% to 90% seen just once and over 25% held by the top ten. What was sequenced was peripheral blood. This sequence joins TRBV5-1 and TRBJ2-2, with D hard to call. This TCR derives from a woman at least 80 years old with acute or convalescent COVID-19. CDR3 bases: TGCGCCAGCAGCTGGGCCCTGTCGGACACCGGGGAGCTGTTTTTT. It encodes CASSWALSDTGELFF.